The source of this TCR beta chain is a study of blood T cells in healthy people across ages. Together with a sample-barcoded 5' primer, a J-beta primer mix was included in a second PCR lasting about 7 to 11 cycles. TCRdb processed the 5' RACE reads anew with MiXCR; each CDR3 protein has one entry. The data hold hundreds of thousands of distinct CDR3 sequences, with more than 55% observed a single time. This clonotype occurred a few times. Germline-derived CDR1 and CDR2 are SQVTM and ANQGSEA. V was pared by 4 bases and J by 6 bases, with 18 bases between. CDR3 length: 14 residues. The chain joins TRBV29-1 to TRBJ1-1, with a possible D match to TRBD1 (5 bases). The source is a man aged 40-49 years in good health. The source material was blood. CDR3 residues: CSVGPGGVHAEAFF. In nucleotides, the CDR3 is TGCAGCGTTGGGCCGGGGGGTGTTCACGCTGAAGCTTTCTTT.